The 23 T cell receptor beta chains listed next were all sequenced from one sample in a study of shared clonotypes between healthy human individuals. Data came from immunoSEQ multiplex PCR; TCRdb stores just in-frame clones and leaves some out. The table lists roughly 1,100,000 clones, approximately 68% of them singletons. Source material: memory CD4+ T cells sorted from blood. Subset meaning: CD45RA-negative fraction. The receptors here all came from a man aged 18-30 years in good health.

V is TRBV5-6 and J is TRBJ2-7; D uncertain. Trimming took 2 bases from V and 1 from J, leaving 13 bases between them. This CDR3 has 15 residues. CDR1 and CDR2 (germline): SGHDT, YYEEEE. The CDR3 region is CASSFGVGWSYEQYF. CDR3 DNA: TGTGCCAGCAGCTTTGGCGTCGGGTGGTCCTACGAGCAGTACTTC.

This rearrangement joins TRBV9 to TRBJ2-3; a possible D gene is TRBD1 (5 bases). The V gene lost 4 bases and the J gene lost 4 bases, with 7 bases spanning the gap. This CDR3 is built from 12 residues. Germline CDR1 is SGDLS and CDR2 is YYNGEE. CDR3 DNA: TGTGCCAGCAGCCTCAGGGCAGATACGCAGTATTTT. This sequence encodes CASSLRADTQYF.

The genes are TRBV5-6 and TRBJ2-5; D may match TRBD1 or TRBD2 (6 bases each). This CDR3 is built from 16 residues. Germline CDR1 SGHDT, CDR2 YYEEEE. V dropped 4 bases and J dropped 9 bases, with 25 bases sitting between them. The CDR3 loop reads CASSPEGGSWGSPQYF. As DNA, the CDR3 is TGTGCCAGCAGCCCTGAGGGGGGAAGCTGGGGGTCGCCCCAGTACTTC.

This rearrangement joins TRBV9 to TRBJ2-7, with D perhaps TRBD2 (6 bases). Germline CDR1 SGDLS, CDR2 YYNGEE. This CDR3 is 15 amino acids long. The germline V and J ends were trimmed by 4 bases and 1 base, with 15 bases remaining between them. CDR3 sequence reads: CASSLPGGRSYEQYF. The CDR3 DNA sequence: TGTGCCAGCAGCCTACCCGGGGGTAGGTCCTACGAGCAGTACTTC.

The chain employs TRBV4-3 and TRBJ2-6; perhaps TRBD2 as D (5 bases). The V and J ends lost 4 bases and 0 bases respectively, with 7 bases between them. This CDR3 has 15 residues. CDR1 and CDR2 from the germline V gene are LGHNA and YSLEER. CDR3 region: CASSPGSSGANVLTF. In nucleotides, the CDR3 is TGCGCCAGCAGCCCGGGAAGCTCTGGGGCCAACGTCCTGACTTTC.

The gene calls are TRBV7-8 and TRBJ2-1; 8 bases match TRBD2. Germline CDR1 reads SGHVS; CDR2 reads FQNEAQ. V was clipped by 6 bases and J by 3 bases; unmatched bases: 7. This CDR3 comprises 15 residues. CDR3 bases: TGTGCCAGCAGACGGGGACTAGGGAACTACAATGAGCAGTTCTTC. This translates into CASRRGLGNYNEQFF.

In its sample, this clone was seen once. The V and J genes are TRBV30 and TRBJ2-6; D is perhaps TRBD2 (7 bases). The germline V gene encodes CDR1 GTSNPN and CDR2 SVGIG (reference sequence). The ends were cut back, 0 bases at V and 2 bases at J, with 11 bases in the middle. The CDR3 length is 16 residues. The CDR3 DNA reads as TGTGCCTGGAGTGTCGGCGGGGGCGCTGGGGCCAACGTCCTGACTTTC. Translated: CAWSVGGGAGANVLTF. The complete variable domain, with remaining parts taken from reference TRBV30 and TRBJ2-6, reads SQTIHQWPATLVQPVGSPLSLECTVEGTSNPNLYWYRQAAGRGLQLLFYSVGIGQISSEVPQNLSASRPQDRQFILSSKKLLLSDSGFYLCAWSVGGGAGANVLTFGAGSRLTVL.

This rearrangement joins TRBV5-6 to TRBJ1-5; tentative D call: TRBD1 (5 bases). Germline V gene lookup returns CDR1 SGHDT and CDR2 YYEEEE. The CDR3 is 16 amino acids. V was pared by 4 bases and J by 4 bases, with 18 bases between. CDR3 amino acids: CASSLTWGVGNQPQHF. Here the CDR3 DNA reads TGTGCCAGCAGCCTGACTTGGGGGGTTGGGAATCAGCCCCAGCATTTT.

V and J are TRBV28 and TRBJ2-7; 9 nucleotides line up with TRBD1. The V and J ends lost 4 bases and 9 bases, in that order; junction bases with no gene match: 13. Per the germline V gene, CDR1 is MDHEN and CDR2 is SYDVKM. This CDR3 comprises 15 residues. CDR3 nucleotide sequence: TGTGCCAGCAGTTCCCGGGACAGGGTGGTATTTGTGCAGTACTTC. Encoded protein: CASSSRDRVVFVQYF. Using reference TRBV28 and TRBJ2-7 for the parts outside the CDR3, the full variable domain is DVKVTQSSRYLVKRTGEKVFLECVQDMDHENMFWYRQDPGLGLRLIYFSYDVKMKEKGDIPEGYSVSREKKERFSLILESASTNQTSMYLCASSSRDRVVFVQYFGPGTRLTVT.

This clone appeared a few times. The CDR3: CASSLNSGGEQYF. The CDR3 nucleotides are TGTGCCAGCAGCTTAAATTCTGGCGGCGAGCAGTACTTC. V usage is TRBV7-9 and J usage is TRBJ2-7, with no clear D. There are 13 residues in the CDR3. Between the trimmed V and J ends, which lost 2 bases and 6 bases, there was a span of 11 bases. Germline CDR1 and CDR2: SEHNR and FQNEAQ (reference sequence).

The chain uses TRBV7-8 and TRBJ2-7, with a weak D call TRBD1 (5 bases). The V end lost 6 bases, the J end lost 3 bases, and 12 bases lay between the germline ends. The CDR3 covers 13 residues. Germline values: CDR1 SGHVS, CDR2 FQNEAQ. The CDR3 region is CASRQDLNYEQYF. CDR3 nucleotides: TGTGCCAGCAGACAGGATCTAAACTACGAGCAGTACTTC.

The rearrangement links TRBV2 to TRBJ1-1; TRBD1 aligns across 8 bases. The CDR3 contains 13 residues. CDR1 is SNHLY and CDR2 is FYNNEI in the germline V gene. The ends lost 8 bases at V and 6 bases at J; junction bases unmatched: 8. In DNA form, the CDR3 reads TGTGCCAGCGGGAGACAGGGGTTGGCTGAAGCTTTCTTT. It yields the protein CASGRQGLAEAFF.

This chain uses TRBV5-1 with TRBJ2-7, with TRBD1 matching over 8 bases. The germline gives CDR1 SGHRS, CDR2 YFSETQ. The CDR3 covers 14 residues. V lost 2 bases to trimming and J lost 7 bases; unmatched junction nucleotides: 8. The CDR3 sequence is CASSFRQGAGEQYF. In DNA, the CDR3 is TGCGCCAGCAGCTTCCGGCAGGGGGCGGGAGAGCAGTACTTC.

Many counts were recorded for this clone. V is TRBV18 and J is TRBJ2-1; D ambiguous. V lost 6 bases, J lost 6 bases, and 9 bases lay in between. Germline CDR1 reads KGHSH; CDR2 reads LQKENI. CDR3 length equals 12 residues. The DNA of the CDR3 is TGTGCCAGCTCGCCCATGGCCAATGAGCAGTTCTTC. Translation gives CASSPMANEQFF.

Concerning this clone itself: The same CDR3 also results from other DNA sequences found in this sample. The CDR3 DNA follows: TGTGCCAGCAGCCCACGTCAGGGGAACACTGAAGCTTTCTTT. It codes for CASSPRQGNTEAFF. V is TRBV9 and J is TRBJ1-1, with a tentative D call TRBD1 (5 bases). Trimming pared 4 bases from V and 1 base from J, leaving 11 bases between. The CDR3 runs to 14 residues. CDR1 and CDR2 (germline): SGDLS, YYNGEE.

The gene calls are TRBV5-5 and TRBJ1-5, with a tentative D call TRBD1 (6 bases). The CDR3 has 13 residues. The germline CDR1 and CDR2 sequences are SGHKS and YYEKEE (reference sequence). V was pared by 3 bases and J by 3 bases, with 7 bases between. The CDR3 reads CASSWDINQPQHF. The CDR3 DNA is TGTGCCAGCAGCTGGGACATCAATCAGCCCCAGCATTTT.

The chain combines TRBV5-5 with TRBJ2-1; D uncertain. V was cut by 0 bases and J by 15 bases, with 13 bases left in between. Germline values: CDR1 SGHKS, CDR2 YYEKEE (reference sequence). CDR3 length: 12 amino acids. The CDR3 region has the DNA TGTGCCAGCAGCTTGGATCTCAGTCGGGCGTTCTTC. Residues: CASSLDLSRAFF.

The chain has TRBV19 and TRBJ2-2; a weak D match, TRBD1 (6 bases). This CDR3 is 16 amino acids long. Per germline, CDR1 LNHDA and CDR2 SQIVND (reference sequence). V lost 5 bases to trimming and J lost 3 bases, with 16 bases between them. The chain's CDR3 is CASSGGRGRDTGELFF. The CDR3 bases are TGTGCCAGTAGTGGGGGCAGGGGCCGCGACACCGGGGAGCTGTTTTTT.

The V and J genes are TRBV18 and TRBJ2-7; 9 nucleotides align to TRBD1. Germline V gives CDR1 KGHSH, CDR2 LQKENI. Losses at the gene ends were 1 base for V and 5 bases for J; bases not matched to a gene: 0. This CDR3 comprises 13 residues. The CDR3 bases are TGTGCCAGCTCACCACGGGACAGGGACGAGCAGTACTTC. It specifies CASSPRDRDEQYF. Using reference TRBV18 and TRBJ2-7 for the parts outside the CDR3, the full variable domain is NAGVMQNPRHLVRRRGQEARLRCSPMKGHSHVYWYRQLPEEGLKFMVYLQKENIIDESGMPKERFSAEFPKEGPSILRIQQVVRGDSAAYFCASSPRDRDEQYFGPGTRLTVT.

The CDR3, as DNA: TGTGCCAGCAGCAGTGGACAGAGCGGTGAAAAACTGTTTTTT. Translated, it gives CASSSGQSGEKLFF. V gene TRBV7-2 combines with J gene TRBJ1-4; possibly TRBD1 for D (6 bases). The CDR3 length is 14 residues. Germline-derived CDR1 and CDR2 are SGHTA and FQGNSA. V lost 5 bases to trimming and J lost 7 bases, with 14 bases between them.

This sequence joins TRBV28 and TRBJ1-5, with D possibly matching TRBD1 (6 bases). The germline V and J ends were trimmed by 8 bases and 4 bases, with 15 bases remaining between them. CDR1 and CDR2 from the germline V gene are MDHEN and SYDVKM. The CDR3 covers 14 residues. DNA of the CDR3: TGTGCCAGCGGAGGGGGGACACTAAATCAGCCCCAGCATTTT. Its protein product is CASGGGTLNQPQHF.

The chain employs TRBV5-1 and TRBJ1-3; D not certain. This CDR3 has 17 residues. Germline-derived CDR1 and CDR2 are SGHRS and YFSETQ. V was cut by 0 bases and J by 0 bases, with 13 bases left in between. The CDR3 loop reads CASSLEGLKSSGNTIYF. As DNA, the CDR3 is TGCGCCAGCAGCTTGGAAGGACTTAAGAGCTCTGGAAACACCATATATTTT.

The rearrangement joins TRBV25-1 to TRBJ1-4; D is perhaps TRBD1 (5 bases). From germline, CDR1 is MGHDK and CDR2 SYGVNS. Trimming left V 4 bases short and J 10 bases short, with 13 bases between. CDR3 size: 13 residues. CDR3 bases: TGTGCCAGCAGTGGGGGACCTTGGGGAAAACTGTTTTTT. This sequence encodes CASSGGPWGKLFF.